A selection of T cell receptor beta chains follows, all from one sample in a study of T cell responses to AZD1222 COVID-19 vaccine. The table came from immunoSEQ multiplex PCR; TCRdb's copy has only in-frame clones and leaves some out. The data contain 120,000 or so clones, about 93% of them singletons. The material was peripheral blood, obtained 28 days after the second dose of the MenACWY control vaccine. Every receptor here comes from an adult who received the MenACWY meningococcal vaccine as a control. The CDR3 runs from the conserved cysteine through the conserved F or W. D genes are given only for firm matches. Expanded clones get a size class; other rows say once, few or many, or leave the size out.

>.|TRBJ2-5|TRBV11-2|.
CASSLNPFLSGNLRETQYF
TGTGCCAGCAGCTTAAACCCCTTTCTTTCGGGCAACCTCCGGGAGACCCAGTACTTC
>.|TRBJ2-7|TRBV5-4|.
CASSFSHGSYEQYF
TGTGCCAGCAGCTTCTCTCACGGCTCCTACGAGCAGTACTTC
>.|TRBJ2-3|TRBV6-1|.
CASSPGEKDTQYF
TGTGCCAGCAGCCCGGGGGAAAAAGATACGCAGTATTTT
>.|TRBJ2-2|TRBV7-9|once
CASSLRDISNTGELFF
TGTGCCAGCAGCCTGCGGGACATCTCGAACACCGGGGAGCTGTTTTTT
>.|TRBJ2-7|TRBV2|.
CASSIEQAEQYF
TGTGCCAGCAGTATAGAACAGGCCGAGCAGTACTTC
>TRBD1|TRBJ2-3|TRBV2|.
CASRNGQGTDTQYF
TGTGCCAGCAGAAACGGACAGGGGACAGATACGCAGTATTTT
>TRBD1|TRBJ1-2|TRBV5-6|.
CASSLGSLGGGYTF
TGTGCCAGCAGCTTGGGCAGTTTAGGGGGCGGCTACACCTTC
>.|TRBJ2-5|TRBV28|.
CASRGGLETQYF
TGTGCCAGCAGGGGGGGACTTGAGACCCAGTACTTC
>.|TRBJ1-5|TRBV7-2|.
CASSLYYDQPQHF
TGTGCCAGCAGCTTATACTACGATCAGCCCCAGCATTTT
>.|TRBJ1-6|TRBV18|.
CASSPFSRGGDNSPLHF
TGTGCCAGCTCACCGTTTTCACGAGGGGGAGACAATTCACCCCTCCACTTT